This T cell receptor (beta chain) was documented in a study of T cells in Graves' hyperthyroidism and ophthalmopathy (dated by TCRdb to the late 2010s). The study in broad terms: Peripheral blood was collected at initial diagnosis, before any treatment. To identify TCR V-J signatures that set the groups apart, the researchers used a discovery cohort of 100 patients, made up of 40 to 45 with Graves' ophthalmopathy and around 58 with stable Graves' hyperthyroidism. Prospective prediction of ophthalmopathy was tested in an independent validation cohort of fewer than 20 hyperthyroidism patients and 15 to 17 patients who later progressed to ophthalmopathy. The 75 to 100 discovery patients were divided at random into training and test sets in a 7:3 ratio. In about 6 Graves' hyperthyroidism patients, the study also compared T-cell repertoires from thyroid tissue with T-cell repertoires from blood. Following sampling, methimazole starting at 30 mg daily was given to hyperthyroidism patients, and high-dose intravenous methylprednisolone was given to ophthalmopathy patients. TCR Vbeta CDR3 sequencing of roughly 140 peripheral blood samples (under 45 ophthalmopathy, roughly 74 hyperthyroidism and roughly 17 progressor patients) is reported in the paper. Overall results and qualifications from the work: Most expanded thyroid clonotypes (frequency above 0.001) were also found in blood, which suggests that blood repertoires may mirror thyroid immune responses. In validation, the model predicted progression to ophthalmopathy with just under 71% sensitivity and 72% to 75% specificity, a median of about 6.7 months before onset. No statistical method was used to set the sample size in advance, and investigators knew the group allocation. A model built on a 13 V-J signature distinguished ophthalmopathy from stable hyperthyroidism, reaching 87.88% sensitivity and about 81% specificity in cross-validation and 80%/75% in testing.

The TCR beta CDR3 regions were amplified from the RNA transcripts. For the first round of RT-PCR on the TCR CDR3, the HTBI primer set was used together with the Qiagen OneStep RT-PCR kit. Libraries were constructed in a second round of multiplex PCR, after which size selection and purification were performed. The libraries were sequenced on an Illumina HiSeq2000 using paired-end 100 bp reads. On the study's bioinformatics: Raw data were processed with SOAPnuke, discarding reads with adapters, uncalled bases, mean Phred below 15, or no exact constant-primer or identifier match. COPE v1.2.5 was used to merge high-quality paired reads, and clonotypes were defined as unique nucleotide sequences. MiTCR v1.1 was used to align clonotypes to the IMGT TRBV, TRBD and TRBJ reference segments. Analysis was restricted to V-J combinations with a frequency above 0.0001, which covered about 99% of repertoires. A TCS score was defined as the ratio between F50 (clonal expansion) and ExV (chaos), using BLOSUM62-based TCRdist between CDR3 peptides within each V-J. Welch's t-statistics and random forest reduced 500 to 550 V-J features to 13, which were used in a naive Bayes classifier (R e1071). Starting from the raw public reads, TCRdb applied fastp trimming at Q25, assembled clones with MiXCR and retained in-frame beta chains. Each CDR3 protein gets just one entry, which takes the most common genes and DNA from the rows behind it. These V and J calls originate from TCRdb's pipeline instead of the authors' own analysis. This sample lists a few hundred thousand distinct CDR3 sequences; about 15% were detected once. Approximately 30% of the sample lies in the top ten.

In this sample, this clonotype turned up many times. Its antigen is currently not known. No per-base quality is available; no much larger clone lies one base away. Stable Graves' hyperthyroidism was defined as the absence of progression to ophthalmopathy over 18 months of follow-up. Hyperthyroidism patients were aged 18 to 65 years and newly diagnosed, with disease duration of less than 2 months. Any patient with an uncontrolled infection, another autoimmune disease, pregnancy or lactation was excluded. Diagnoses were established on the basis of clinical symptoms, serum thyroxine and TRAb, thyroid ultrasound, and orbital computed tomography. PBMCs were separated from over 9 ml of fresh peripheral blood using Ficoll-Paque density gradient centrifugation. Trizol reagent was used to extract total RNA, and RNA quality was then checked on an Agilent 2100 Bioanalyzer. Sample: blood. The sequence was obtained from a woman in her 30s with Graves' hyperthyroidism.

This receptor has the CDR3 CASSPIDWVNTEAFF. In nucleotide form, the sequence is TGTGCCAGCAGCCCAATTGACTGGGTGAACACTGAAGCTTTCTTT. Here the chain combines TRBV28 and TRBJ1-1; the D gene assignment is ambiguous. The CDR3 numbers 15 residues from cysteine through phenylalanine. The kept DNA is CDR3 alone, 45 bases in frame from the first base. The trim is 6 bases for V and 0 bases for J, with a gap of 14 bases between the germline ends. The germline V gene gives CDR1 as MDHEN and CDR2 as SYDVKM.